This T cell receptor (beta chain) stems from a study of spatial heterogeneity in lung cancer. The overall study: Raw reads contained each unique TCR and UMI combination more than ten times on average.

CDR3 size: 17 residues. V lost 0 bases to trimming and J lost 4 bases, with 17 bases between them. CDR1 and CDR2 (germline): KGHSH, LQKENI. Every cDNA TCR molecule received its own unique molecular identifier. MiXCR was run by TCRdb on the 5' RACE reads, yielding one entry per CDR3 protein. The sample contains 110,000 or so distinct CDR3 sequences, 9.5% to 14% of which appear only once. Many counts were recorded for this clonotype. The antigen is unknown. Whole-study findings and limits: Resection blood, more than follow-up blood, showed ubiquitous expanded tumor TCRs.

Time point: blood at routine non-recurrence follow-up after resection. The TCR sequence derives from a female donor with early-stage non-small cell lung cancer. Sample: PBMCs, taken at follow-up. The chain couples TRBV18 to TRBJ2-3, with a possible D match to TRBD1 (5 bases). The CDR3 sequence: CASSPPRQGRVADTQYF. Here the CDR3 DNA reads TGTGCCAGCTCACCACCGCGTCAGGGCCGGGTAGCAGATACGCAGTATTTT.